The T cell receptor beta chain under discussion was sequenced for a study of blood T cell repertoires in COVID-19. Study at large: The origin of the acute and convalescent COVID-19 samples was the United States, Italy and Spain. T cells, B-cell-depleted T cells, or PBMCs supplied cDNA or gDNA.

Authors' methods: How many nucleated cells were present was estimated from reference gene primer amplification. TCRdb's copy holds only in-frame clones and misses some; the assay was immunoSEQ multiplex PCR. The V and J calls and clone size were taken over from that table, and D and trimming were inferred from the DNA. In the table there are tens of thousands of clones, roughly 88% of which are singletons. The germline V and J ends were trimmed by 4 bases and 11 bases, with 11 bases remaining between them. Germline assignment: CDR1 MNHEY and CDR2 SVGEGT. The CDR3 spans 11 residues. The chain joins TRBV6-2 or TRBV6-3 to TRBJ2-5; D is ambiguous. Sequenced input: peripheral blood. The TCR originated in a man older than 75 with active or convalescent COVID-19. The CDR3 nucleotides are TGTGCCAGCAGTTCCCCGGGTGTGCAGTACTTC. Translated, it gives CASSSPGVQYF.